The rows below give T cell receptor beta chains drawn from one sample of a study of blood T cell repertoires in COVID-19. Profiling relied on immunoSEQ multiplex PCR, and the TCRdb table lists in-frame clones only, not all of them. This table has a few hundred thousand clones, approximately 87% appearing once. The sample was peripheral blood. The receptors stem from a woman between 45 and 60 years old with acute or convalescent COVID-19. Both conserved end residues are part of each CDR3. A D gene is named only where the DNA matches it firmly. Clone size appears in some rows only: once, few, many, or a class for an expanded clone.

cdr3_nt: TGTGCCAGTAGTGGGACTAGCGGCCCCAAAAACATTCAGTACTTC
cdr3_aa: CASSGTSGPKNIQYF
j_call: TRBJ2-4
v_call: TRBV19
clone_size: few
d_call: TRBD2

cdr3_nt: TGCAGCGTTGACCGGGGGGGTGAGCAGTACTTC
cdr3_aa: CSVDRGGEQYF
j_call: TRBJ2-7
v_call: TRBV29-1
clone_size: -
d_call: TRBD2

cdr3_nt: TGCAGCGTTCGACCCTCGGCAGGGTCCATCTACAATGAGCAGTTCTTC
cdr3_aa: CSVRPSAGSIYNEQFF
j_call: TRBJ2-1
v_call: TRBV29-1
clone_size: -
d_call: -

cdr3_nt: TGTGCCAGCAGCTTTTACCGGAGCTCTGGGGCCAACGTCCTGACTTTC
cdr3_aa: CASSFYRSSGANVLTF
j_call: TRBJ2-6
v_call: TRBV7-9
clone_size: -
d_call: -

cdr3_nt: TGTGCCAGCAGCCTTAGGGCCGCCTTAGGGGGTAGGAGAACCTACAATGAGCAGTTCTTC
cdr3_aa: CASSLRAALGGRRTYNEQFF
j_call: TRBJ2-1
v_call: TRBV9
clone_size: few
d_call: -

cdr3_nt: TGTGCCAGTAGCGCGACAGGGGCCAATCAGCCCCAGCATTTT
cdr3_aa: CASSATGANQPQHF
j_call: TRBJ1-5
v_call: TRBV19
clone_size: -
d_call: TRBD1

cdr3_nt: TGTGCCAGCAGCCAACCCGGACAGGGGGTTTTCTATGGCTACACCTTC
cdr3_aa: CASSQPGQGVFYGYTF
j_call: TRBJ1-2
v_call: TRBV14
clone_size: -
d_call: TRBD1

cdr3_nt: TGCGCCAGCAGCCCTAACCCTCTAGTTACTGAGCAGTTCTTC
cdr3_aa: CASSPNPLVTEQFF
j_call: TRBJ2-1
v_call: TRBV4-3
clone_size: -
d_call: -

cdr3_nt: TGTGCCAGCACCCTGGGAGGGGACGGGGGAAACATTCAGTACTTC
cdr3_aa: CASTLGGDGGNIQYF
j_call: TRBJ2-4
v_call: TRBV6-6
clone_size: -
d_call: TRBD2

cdr3_nt: TGCGCCAGCAGCCAAGCACAGCTTTTGAACACTGAAGCTTTCTTT
cdr3_aa: CASSQAQLLNTEAFF
j_call: TRBJ1-1
v_call: TRBV4-1
clone_size: -
d_call: -

cdr3_nt: TGTGCCAGCAGCTTAGAGGGACTTCTTTACGAGCAGTACTTC
cdr3_aa: CASSLEGLLYEQYF
j_call: TRBJ2-7
v_call: TRBV7-8
clone_size: -
d_call: -

cdr3_nt: -
cdr3_aa: CASSKWGTGSPPNQPQHF
j_call: TRBJ1-5
v_call: TRBV21-1
clone_size: -
d_call: -

cdr3_nt: TGTGCCAGCAGCCTGAGGGTCTCTGGTCTAGACACCGGGGAGCTGTTTTTT
cdr3_aa: CASSLRVSGLDTGELFF
j_call: TRBJ2-2
v_call: TRBV3-1/TRBV3-2
clone_size: -
d_call: -

cdr3_nt: TGTGCCAGCAGCAGTAGCGGGGGCCTTTACAATGAGCAGTTCTTC
cdr3_aa: CASSSSGGLYNEQFF
j_call: TRBJ2-1
v_call: TRBV6-5
clone_size: -
d_call: TRBD2

cdr3_nt: TGTGCCAGCAGCTGGATGGGACACCCCCAGTACTTC
cdr3_aa: CASSWMGHPQYF
j_call: TRBJ2-4
v_call: TRBV11-3
clone_size: -
d_call: -

cdr3_nt: TGCGCCAGCAGTGAGGGACTAGTAACTAACGAGCAGTACTTC
cdr3_aa: CASSEGLVTNEQYF
j_call: TRBJ2-7
v_call: TRBV10-2
clone_size: -
d_call: TRBD2

cdr3_nt: TGTGCCAGCTCACCCCGGTTGGACCAAGAGACCCAGTACTTC
cdr3_aa: CASSPRLDQETQYF
j_call: TRBJ2-5
v_call: TRBV18
clone_size: -
d_call: -

cdr3_nt: TGTGCCAGCGCCAGTCCTGCCTACGAGCAGTACTTC
cdr3_aa: CASASPAYEQYF
j_call: TRBJ2-7
v_call: TRBV2
clone_size: -
d_call: -

cdr3_nt: TGTGCCAGCAGCGACGGGACTAGTAGGTACGAGCAGTACTTC
cdr3_aa: CASSDGTSRYEQYF
j_call: TRBJ2-7
v_call: TRBV3-1/TRBV3-2
clone_size: -
d_call: TRBD2

cdr3_nt: TGTGCCAGCAGCCCGAACCCCGACTTCAATGAGCAGTTCTTC
cdr3_aa: CASSPNPDFNEQFF
j_call: TRBJ2-1
v_call: TRBV9
clone_size: -
d_call: -

cdr3_nt: TGTGCCAGCACGAGGCGGGGGAGCACAGATACGCAGTATTTT
cdr3_aa: CASTRRGSTDTQYF
j_call: TRBJ2-3
v_call: TRBV7-3
clone_size: -
d_call: TRBD2

cdr3_nt: TGCGCCAGCAGCCAAGAGTCCCAGGGTAGGGAGCTGTTTTTT
cdr3_aa: CASSQESQGRELFF
j_call: TRBJ2-2
v_call: TRBV4-1
clone_size: -
d_call: -

cdr3_nt: TGTGCCACCGGACAGGAGTACAATGAGCAGTTCTTC
cdr3_aa: CATGQEYNEQFF
j_call: TRBJ2-1
v_call: TRBV24-1
clone_size: once
d_call: TRBD1

cdr3_nt: TGTGCCAGCAGCCCGACTAGCGGGGGGGCTGGTTCGCAGTATTTT
cdr3_aa: CASSPTSGGAGSQYF
j_call: TRBJ2-3
v_call: TRBV14
clone_size: -
d_call: TRBD2

cdr3_nt: TGTGCCAGCAGTTACTCAGCCGCGGGGTTAGGCTACACCTTC
cdr3_aa: CASSYSAAGLGYTF
j_call: TRBJ1-2
v_call: TRBV6-5
clone_size: -
d_call: -

cdr3_nt: TGTGCCAGCAGCAGGACAGGGGTGACCAAAAACATTCAGTACTTC
cdr3_aa: CASSRTGVTKNIQYF
j_call: TRBJ2-4
v_call: TRBV3-1/TRBV3-2
clone_size: -
d_call: TRBD1

cdr3_nt: TGTGCCAGTAGTCTAGGGACAGGGGGCGATCAGCCCCAGCATTTT
cdr3_aa: CASSLGTGGDQPQHF
j_call: TRBJ1-5
v_call: TRBV19
clone_size: -
d_call: TRBD1

cdr3_nt: TGTGCCACCCACTCCGGGACTTCCTGGCCTGCTGCTGGAAACACCATATATTTT
cdr3_aa: CATHSGTSWPAAGNTIYF
j_call: TRBJ1-3
v_call: TRBV24-1
clone_size: -
d_call: -

cdr3_nt: TGTGCCAGCAGGGGGACTAAATACTCCTACAATGAGCAGTTCTTC
cdr3_aa: CASRGTKYSYNEQFF
j_call: TRBJ2-1
v_call: TRBV6-4
clone_size: few
d_call: TRBD2

cdr3_nt: TGTGCCAGCAGTTACGGAACGGGACACGGTTCTAATGAAAAACTGTTTTTT
cdr3_aa: CASSYGTGHGSNEKLFF
j_call: TRBJ1-4
v_call: TRBV6-2/TRBV6-3
clone_size: -
d_call: -

cdr3_nt: TGTGCCAGCAGCCAAGCTAGCGGGCAAGAGACCCAGTACTTC
cdr3_aa: CASSQASGQETQYF
j_call: TRBJ2-5
v_call: TRBV4-2
clone_size: -
d_call: TRBD2

cdr3_nt: TGTGCCAGCAGCTTTCAGCGGGGGGGCTTCTACGAGCAGTACTTC
cdr3_aa: CASSFQRGGFYEQYF
j_call: TRBJ2-7
v_call: TRBV11-2
clone_size: -
d_call: TRBD2

cdr3_nt: TGTGCCAGCAGTGAATGGGATTGGGACAGCAAAAACATTCAGTACTTC
cdr3_aa: CASSEWDWDSKNIQYF
j_call: TRBJ2-4
v_call: TRBV25-1
clone_size: once
d_call: TRBD1

cdr3_nt: TGTGCCAGCTCGTCAGAAACAACTAATGAAAAACTGTTTTTT
cdr3_aa: CASSSETTNEKLFF
j_call: TRBJ1-4
v_call: TRBV18
clone_size: -
d_call: -

cdr3_nt: TGTGCCAGCAGTTGGGGCCTCGGGTCAAGAAATTCACCCCTCCACTTT
cdr3_aa: CASSWGLGSRNSPLHF
j_call: TRBJ1-6
v_call: TRBV6-5
clone_size: -
d_call: -

cdr3_nt: TGTGCCATCAGCGGGACAGACAACACCGGGGAGCTGTTTTTT
cdr3_aa: CAISGTDNTGELFF
j_call: TRBJ2-2
v_call: TRBV10-3
clone_size: -
d_call: TRBD1

cdr3_nt: TGTGCCAGCAGTTTATCCGGGGGGCAGCCCCAGCATTTT
cdr3_aa: CASSLSGGQPQHF
j_call: TRBJ1-5
v_call: TRBV27
clone_size: -
d_call: -

cdr3_nt: TGTGCCAGTAGTGCCGAGACAGGGCTCAACACTGAAGCTTTCTTT
cdr3_aa: CASSAETGLNTEAFF
j_call: TRBJ1-1
v_call: TRBV19
clone_size: -
d_call: TRBD1

cdr3_nt: TGTGCCAGCAGTTTAATGGTGGGACAGAAGTACCAAGAGACCCAGTACTTC
cdr3_aa: CASSLMVGQKYQETQYF
j_call: TRBJ2-5
v_call: TRBV27
clone_size: few
d_call: TRBD1

cdr3_nt: TGTGCCAGCAGCTTCAGGGGGCGCACCGGGGAGCTGTTTTTT
cdr3_aa: CASSFRGRTGELFF
j_call: TRBJ2-2
v_call: TRBV3-1/TRBV3-2
clone_size: -
d_call: TRBD1

cdr3_nt: TGCGCCAGCAGCTTGGCCGCTAGCGGGGCCGGAGATACGCAGTATTTT
cdr3_aa: CASSLAASGAGDTQYF
j_call: TRBJ2-3
v_call: TRBV5-1
clone_size: -
d_call: TRBD2

cdr3_nt: TGTGCCAGCAGCCCCAGCGGGAGGGCCTACAATGAGCAGTTCTTC
cdr3_aa: CASSPSGRAYNEQFF
j_call: TRBJ2-1
v_call: TRBV7-2
clone_size: once
d_call: TRBD2

cdr3_nt: TGTGCCAGCAGCTTAGCGCGGGGCGCCACTGAAGCTTTCTTT
cdr3_aa: CASSLARGATEAFF
j_call: TRBJ1-1
v_call: TRBV7-2
clone_size: -
d_call: -

cdr3_nt: TGTGCCAGCAGTTTATCGACAGGGAAGGGTTCACCCCTCCACTTT
cdr3_aa: CASSLSTGKGSPLHF
j_call: TRBJ1-6
v_call: TRBV27
clone_size: -
d_call: TRBD1

cdr3_nt: TGTGCCAGCAGCTCAAATACAGGGGCCTCTGGAAACACCATATATTTT
cdr3_aa: CASSSNTGASGNTIYF
j_call: TRBJ1-3
v_call: TRBV11-2
clone_size: -
d_call: TRBD1

cdr3_nt: TGTGCCAGCAGTTTGGGGACAGGGCTGGGCGAGCAGTACTTC
cdr3_aa: CASSLGTGLGEQYF
j_call: TRBJ2-7
v_call: TRBV6-6
clone_size: -
d_call: TRBD1